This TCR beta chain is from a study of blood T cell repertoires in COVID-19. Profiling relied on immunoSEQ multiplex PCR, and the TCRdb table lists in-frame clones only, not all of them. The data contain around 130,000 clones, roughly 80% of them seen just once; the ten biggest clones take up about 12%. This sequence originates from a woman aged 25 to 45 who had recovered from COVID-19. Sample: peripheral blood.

CDR3 region: CATKVEEGSYGYTF. CDR3 nucleotides: TGTGCCACCAAAGTGGAAGAGGGAAGCTATGGCTACACCTTC. The chain has TRBV19 and TRBJ1-2; D unclear. CDR1 is LNHDA and CDR2 is SQIVND in the germline V gene (reference sequence). Trimming left V 10 bases short and J 4 bases short, with 19 bases between. This CDR3 has 14 amino acids.